This is a list of T cell receptor beta chains from one sample in a study of T cells in Graves' hyperthyroidism and ophthalmopathy. TCRdb re-called the multiplex PCR reads with MiXCR, one entry per CDR3 protein. The repertoire consists of around 440,000 distinct CDR3 sequences, with 15% to 18% occurring once and the leading ten covering 12% to 15%. Material: blood. Source of these receptors: a woman younger than 30 with Graves' hyperthyroidism. Each CDR3 is given without its conserved first and last residue. D genes are given only for firm matches. A clone size is listed for some rows: how often the clone was seen (once, few, many), or a class if it is expanded.

>.|TRBJ2-1|TRBD2|TRBV7-6
ASSLTSGAWNEQF
>few|TRBJ1-6|.|TRBV4-1
ASSQESGSSYNSPLH
>.|TRBJ2-2|TRBD2|TRBV6-1
ATLSVAGTSNTGELF
>.|TRBJ2-7|TRBD1|TRBV4-1
ASSQARGTGGFSEQY
>.|TRBJ2-1|TRBD2|TRBV10-3
AISGTSGDSYNEQF
>many|TRBJ1-1|.|TRBV3-1
ASSQRGASTEAF
>.|TRBJ1-1|TRBD1|TRBV7-9
ASSLEGTGNSEAF
>many|TRBJ2-7|.|TRBV20-1
SATSGTYEQY
>many|TRBJ1-5|.|TRBV7-2
ASSLRQGNQPQH
>many|TRBJ2-7|.|TRBV7-2
ASSNRPGLPTGEQY
>few|TRBJ2-4|TRBD1|TRBV6-2/TRBV6-3
ASSYRIPRQGNIQY
>.|TRBJ2-5|TRBD2|TRBV20-1
SAPGTSGSKGHRETQY
>few|TRBJ2-2|.|TRBV10-1
ASGETGRTSNTGELF
>.|TRBJ2-7|TRBD2|TRBV5-1
ASSLGLAGIFYEQY
>.|TRBJ1-1|.|TRBV28
ASSPRPGYRLPEAF
>many|TRBJ2-3|.|TRBV7-9
ASSSTGLDTQY
>many|TRBJ2-7|.|TRBV28
ASSFGSRGSYEQY
>many|TRBJ2-2|.|TRBV3-1
ASSHPFSGESGELF
>.|TRBJ1-2|TRBD1|TRBV7-2
ASSLQGEDYGYT
>many|TRBJ1-3|TRBD1|TRBV11-2
ASSSDRVSGNTIY
>.|TRBJ2-1|.|TRBV6-1
ASSPQRGWNEQF